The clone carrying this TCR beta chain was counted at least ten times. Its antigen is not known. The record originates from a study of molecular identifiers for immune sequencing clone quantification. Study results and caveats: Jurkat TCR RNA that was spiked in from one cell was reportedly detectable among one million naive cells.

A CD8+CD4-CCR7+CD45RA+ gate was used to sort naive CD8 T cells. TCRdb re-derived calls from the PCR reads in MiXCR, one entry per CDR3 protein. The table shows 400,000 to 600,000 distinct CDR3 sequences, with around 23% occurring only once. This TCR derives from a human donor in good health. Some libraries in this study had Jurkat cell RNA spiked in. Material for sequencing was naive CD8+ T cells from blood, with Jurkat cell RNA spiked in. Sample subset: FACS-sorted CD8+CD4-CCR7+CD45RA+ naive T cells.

The CDR3 DNA reads TGTGCCGGGGGGCGCGGGTCCACAGATACGCAGTATTTT. Protein product: CAGGRGSTDTQYF. The chain employs TRBV7-9 and TRBJ2-3; D tentatively reads TRBD1 or TRBD2 (6 bases each). Germline CDR1 is SEHNR and CDR2 is FQNEAQ (reference sequence). The CDR3 contains 13 residues. Trimming stripped 11 bases from V and 2 bases from J, with 14 bases between.